Listed here is a single T cell receptor (beta chain). Seattle patients were enrolled while actively infected and followed longitudinally. The data stem from a study of blood T cell repertoires in COVID-19. Study-wide background: Collection of acute and convalescent COVID-19 samples took place in the United States, Italy and Spain. PBMCs, B-cell-depleted T cells, or T cells were the source of the cDNA or gDNA that made up the material.

Authors' processing steps: Reference gene primer amplification yielded estimated nucleated cell counts. The table came from immunoSEQ multiplex PCR; TCRdb's copy has only in-frame clones and leaves some out. Clone size and V and J calls were adopted from that table, with D and trimming inferred from the DNA. Of 150,000 to 200,000 clones listed, approximately 93% are singletons. Looked up from germline, CDR1 is LGHDT and CDR2 is YNNKEL (reference sequence). V was clipped by 4 bases and J by 4 bases; unmatched bases: 4. The CDR3 contains 14 residues. What was sequenced was peripheral blood. The chain uses TRBV3-1 (or the pseudogene TRBV3-2) and TRBJ1-1; 9 nucleotides align to TRBD1. The receptor comes from a woman aged 60 to 75 with COVID-19, enrolled during active disease. The CDR3 bases are TGTGCCAGCAGCCGACAGGGGGGGGGCACTGAAGCTTTCTTT. This sequence encodes CASSRQGGGTEAFF.